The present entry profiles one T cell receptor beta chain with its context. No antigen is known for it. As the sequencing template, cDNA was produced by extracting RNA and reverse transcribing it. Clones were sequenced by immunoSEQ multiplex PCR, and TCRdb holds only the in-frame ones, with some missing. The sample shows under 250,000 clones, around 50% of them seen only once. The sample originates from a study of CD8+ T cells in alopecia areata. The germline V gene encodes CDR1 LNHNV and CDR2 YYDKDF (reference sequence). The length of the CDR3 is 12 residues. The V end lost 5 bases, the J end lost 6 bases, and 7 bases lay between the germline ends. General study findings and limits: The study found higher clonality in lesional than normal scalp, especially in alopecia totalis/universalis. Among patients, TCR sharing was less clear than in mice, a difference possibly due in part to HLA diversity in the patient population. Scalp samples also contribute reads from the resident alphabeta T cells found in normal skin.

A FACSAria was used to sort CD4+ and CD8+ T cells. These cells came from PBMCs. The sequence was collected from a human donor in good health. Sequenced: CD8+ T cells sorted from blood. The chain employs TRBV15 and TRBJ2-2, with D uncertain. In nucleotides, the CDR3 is TGTGCCACCAGCGGCACCGCCGGGGAGCTGTTTTTT. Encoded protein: CATSGTAGELFF.